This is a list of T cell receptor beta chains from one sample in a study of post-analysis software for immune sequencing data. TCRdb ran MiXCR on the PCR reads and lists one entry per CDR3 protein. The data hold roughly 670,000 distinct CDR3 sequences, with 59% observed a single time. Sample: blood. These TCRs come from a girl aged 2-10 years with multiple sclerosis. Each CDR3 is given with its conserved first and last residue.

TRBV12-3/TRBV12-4	CASSLPGAPSYNEQFF
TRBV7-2	CASRSSHTLGNQPQHF
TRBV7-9	CASSPRTGTSYNEQFF
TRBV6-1	CASRYRDLGYEQYF
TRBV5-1	CASSLAGEGTEAFF
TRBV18	CASSPLGQGNQPQHF
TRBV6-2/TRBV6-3	CASSYGGNPYEQYF
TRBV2	CASRPNSGANVLTF
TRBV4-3	CASSQTGDNTGELFF
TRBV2	CASTRAESTDTQYF
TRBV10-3	CASKRGAQGISDEQYF
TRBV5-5	CASSLEGTSPYNEQFF
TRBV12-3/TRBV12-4	CASSLIRADTQYF
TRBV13	CASSPSGLAAGNEQFF
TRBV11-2	CASSLDGLAVFRNEQFF
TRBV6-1	CASSVVGTSPYNEQFF
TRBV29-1	CSVEVLWGLADTQYF
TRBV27	CASSTTSGTTDTQYF
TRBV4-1	CASSPRTSVDYEQYF
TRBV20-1	CSASSRETYGYTF
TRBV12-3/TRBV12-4	CASSLVGGNTEAFF
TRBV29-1	CSVAFSGANVLTF
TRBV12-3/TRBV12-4	CASSQNRGGVGNEQFF
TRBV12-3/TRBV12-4	CASRRDLLRQNEKLFF
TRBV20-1	CSASPSGRDTQYF